The present T cell receptor (beta chain) was sequenced within a study of blood T cell repertoires in COVID-19. Measured with immunoSEQ multiplex PCR; TCRdb has only the in-frame clones, and not every one. The table records just over 650,000 clones, over 80% of them present only once. This sequence was found in a woman younger than 35 with acute or convalescent COVID-19. Sample: peripheral blood.

CDR3 in amino acids: CASSPEGQGYSNQPQHF. The CDR3 DNA sequence: TGTGCCAGCAGCCCCGAAGGACAGGGGTATAGCAATCAGCCCCAGCATTTT. The V gene is TRBV4-2, the J gene TRBJ1-5, with 9 positions matching TRBD1. Germline V CDR1 and CDR2: LGHNA, YNFKEQ. V shed 4 bases, J shed 0 bases, and the junction held 7 bases outside the gene matches. The CDR3 extends over 17 amino acids.